These T cell receptor beta chains were read from a single sample in a study of monozygotic twins with inflammatory bowel disease. TCRdb reprocessed the 5' RACE reads and reports one entry per CDR3 protein, with no DNA. Its listing shows some 400,000 distinct CDR3 sequences. Material for sequencing was blood. The source of these receptors is a human donor with ulcerative colitis or Crohn's disease, or a healthy co-twin of an affected twin (not recorded which). Each CDR3 is given with its conserved first and last residue. Fields, in order: V gene, J gene, CDR3 protein.

v_gene: TRBV30
j_gene: TRBJ2-1
CDR3aa: CAWRPGLAMDEQFF

v_gene: TRBV10-3
j_gene: TRBJ1-5
CDR3aa: CATRAINSNQPQHF

v_gene: TRBV5-1
j_gene: TRBJ1-6
CDR3aa: CASSLNENSPLHF

v_gene: TRBV18
j_gene: TRBJ2-3
CDR3aa: CASSPRSGAEDTQYF

v_gene: TRBV5-6
j_gene: TRBJ1-2
CDR3aa: CASSQPPGQNYGYTF

v_gene: TRBV27
j_gene: TRBJ2-1
CDR3aa: CASSFRNYNEQFF

v_gene: TRBV6-5
j_gene: TRBJ2-6
CDR3aa: CASSYSTLSGANVLTF

v_gene: TRBV24-1
j_gene: TRBJ2-1
CDR3aa: CATSDPSGVYNEQFF

v_gene: TRBV6-5
j_gene: TRBJ1-2
CDR3aa: CASRDRMDYGYTF

v_gene: TRBV4-2
j_gene: TRBJ2-2
CDR3aa: CASSQDIPNTGELFF

v_gene: TRBV5-1
j_gene: TRBJ2-7
CDR3aa: CASSAGQGYEQYF

v_gene: TRBV9
j_gene: TRBJ2-7
CDR3aa: CASSVTPGTSYEQYF

v_gene: TRBV7-9
j_gene: TRBJ1-3
CDR3aa: CASSPDISGNTIYF

v_gene: TRBV6-1
j_gene: TRBJ1-2
CDR3aa: CASSANEVGNYGYTF

v_gene: TRBV7-9
j_gene: TRBJ1-1
CDR3aa: CASSLGFPNTEAFF

v_gene: TRBV4-3
j_gene: TRBJ1-1
CDR3aa: CASSQGRTGARTEAFF